A single sample is the source of the 22 T cell receptor beta chains below, sequenced in a study of Ad26.COV2.S vaccination and SARS-CoV-2 variants. Profiling relied on immunoSEQ multiplex PCR, and the TCRdb table lists in-frame clones only, not all of them. The profile shows about 350,000 clones, around 88% of them singletons. As for treatment: 15 to 20 received Ad26.COV2.S at low or high dose, single or two shots; 5 received placebo; per-sample allocation not given. Sample collection was performed on day 63 after the first vaccine or placebo injection. The sample was peripheral blood, taken in a trial of Ad26.COV2.S vaccine versus placebo. The receptors come from a person aged 18-65 years who received the Ad26.COV2.S COVID-19 vaccine or a placebo.

The V gene is TRBV21-1, the J gene TRBJ2-7; the table's D call, TRBD1, was not checked against the DNA. TRBV21-1 is a pseudogene segment. The CDR3 is 14 amino acids. CDR3 protein: CASSRSVQPYEQYF. In DNA form, the CDR3 reads TGTGCCAGCAGCAGATCGGTACAGCCCTACGAGCAGTACTTC.

This clone was seen once. The rearrangement uses TRBV6-1 and TRBJ2-5; D might be TRBD1 or TRBD2, each matching 6 bases. The CDR3 runs 17 residues. Germline V CDR1 and CDR2: MNHNS, SASEGT. V gave up 3 bases and J gave up 2 bases, with 19 bases separating them. CDR3 in amino acids: CASSESIGGLQQETQYF. As DNA, the CDR3 is TGTGCCAGCAGTGAGTCTATAGGGGGACTCCAACAAGAGACCCAGTACTTC.

The chain uses TRBV7-3 and TRBJ2-5; D tentatively reads TRBD1 or TRBD2 (6 bases each). The V and J ends lost 6 bases and 1 base respectively, with 15 bases between them. The CDR3 is 15 residues long. The germline gives CDR1 SGHTA, CDR2 FQGTGA. CDR3 sequence (DNA): TGTGCCAGCAGTACCTCGGGGGCCCCCCAAGAGACCCAGTACTTC. Residues: CASSTSGAPQETQYF.

The rearrangement links TRBV12-5 to TRBJ1-2; 7 nucleotides agree with TRBD1. J gave up 1 base and V 0 bases, and 8 bases lay outside the gene matches. The CDR3 spans 17 residues. Looked up from germline, CDR1 is LGHNT and CDR2 is FRNRAP. The CDR3 reads CASGLVVGQEGNYGYTF. CDR3 coding DNA: TGTGCTAGTGGTTTGGTAGTCGGACAGGAGGGTAACTATGGCTACACCTTC. Full variable domain (remainder filled in from reference TRBV12-5 and TRBJ1-2): DARVTQTPRHKVTEMGQEVTMRCQPILGHNTVFWYRQTMMQGLELLAYFRNRAPLDDSGMPKDRFSAEMPDATLATLKIQPSEPRDSAVYFCASGLVVGQEGNYGYTFGSGTRLTVV.

This sequence joins TRBV2 and TRBJ1-6, with D maybe TRBD1 (5 bases). CDR1 and CDR2 (germline): SNHLY, FYNNEI. Trimming took off 9 bases at V and 0 bases at J, with 24 bases between the two ends. The CDR3 covers 19 residues. CDR3 nucleotide sequence: TGTGCCAGTACGGGGCTCATGGAACATTTTAGCTCCTATAATTCACCCCTCCACTTT. Its translation: CASTGLMEHFSSYNSPLHF.

This clone was recorded a few times. This sequence joins TRBV18 and TRBJ1-1; no clear D. Germline V gene lookup returns CDR1 KGHSH and CDR2 LQKENI. Trimming removed 3 bases at V and 0 bases at J, with 11 bases between. The CDR3 has 15 amino acids. The CDR3 protein is CASSPFEFLNTEAFF. The CDR3 bases are TGTGCCAGCTCACCTTTCGAATTCCTGAACACTGAAGCTTTCTTT.

The rearrangement links TRBV3-1 (or the pseudogene TRBV3-2) to TRBJ1-2, with unresolved D. CDR3 size: 14 residues. Per the germline V gene, CDR1 is LGHDT and CDR2 is YNNKEL (reference sequence). Trimming left V 0 bases short and J 8 bases short, with 13 bases between. The CDR3 region is CASSQDLGRWGYTF. The DNA for the CDR3 is TGTGCCAGCAGCCAAGATTTAGGGCGATGGGGCTACACCTTC.

This chain uses TRBV28 with TRBJ2-7; a possible D gene is TRBD1 (5 bases). CDR3 length equals 13 residues. Trimming pared 6 bases from V and 1 base from J, leaving 10 bases between. Germline V gene lookup returns CDR1 MDHEN and CDR2 SYDVKM. DNA for the CDR3: TGTGCCAGCAGAAGACAGATTTCCTACGAGCAGTACTTC. Translating it yields CASRRQISYEQYF.

The V call is TRBV19, the J call TRBJ2-7, with a possible D match to TRBD1 (6 bases). The V end lost 3 bases, the J end lost 0 bases, and 15 bases lay between the germline ends. In germline, CDR1 is LNHDA, CDR2 SQIVND (reference sequence). The CDR3 has 16 amino acids. The CDR3 bases are TGTGCCAGTAGTATCTATCACAGGGTTAACTCCTACGAGCAGTACTTC. It codes for CASSIYHRVNSYEQYF.

This chain connects TRBV7-2 to TRBJ2-2, with 13 bases aligning to TRBD2. The length of the CDR3 is 16 residues. Germline values: CDR1 SGHTA, CDR2 FQGNSA. The V and J ends lost 5 bases and 7 bases, in that order; junction bases with no gene match: 7. The CDR3 reads CASSPRLAGGIGELFF. The CDR3 DNA sequence: TGTGCCAGCAGCCCTAGACTAGCGGGGGGCATCGGGGAGCTGTTTTTT.

V gene TRBV6-5 combines with J gene TRBJ1-2; 9 nucleotides agree with TRBD1. Germline CDR1 reads MNHEY; CDR2 reads SVGAGI. This CDR3 has 12 residues. V shed 10 bases and J 8 bases; nucleotides not matched to a gene: 8. The CDR3 region is CATLGTGFGYTF. CDR3 nucleotides: TGTGCCACTCTCGGGACAGGGTTCGGCTACACCTTC.

This chain uses TRBV7-9 with TRBJ2-7, with TRBD1 identical over 8 bases. The CDR3 runs to 15 residues. Germline V gene data show CDR1 as SEHNR and CDR2 as FQNEAQ (reference sequence). V lost 4 bases to trimming and J lost 0 bases; unmatched junction nucleotides: 5. The CDR3: CASSSPTGDSYEQYF. For the CDR3, the DNA is TGTGCCAGCAGCTCCCCGACAGGGGACTCCTACGAGCAGTACTTC. The whole variable domain, filled in from reference TRBV7-9 and TRBJ2-7, reads DTGVSQNPRHKITKRGQNVTFRCDPISEHNRLYWYRQTLGQGPEFLTYFQNEAQLEKSRLLSDRFSAERPKGSFSTLEIQRTEQGDSAMYLCASSSPTGDSYEQYFGPGTRLTVT.

The chain carries TRBV6-5 and TRBJ2-1; 11 positions agree with TRBD2. This CDR3 is built from 15 residues. Trimming took 5 bases from V and 6 from J; bases not matched to a gene: 6. CDR1 and CDR2 (germline): MNHEY, SVGAGI. CDR3 nucleotide sequence: TGTGCCAGCAGTACCGGGACTAGCGGACCCAATGAGCAGTTCTTC. It encodes CASSTGTSGPNEQFF.

The chain employs TRBV28 and TRBJ1-2; D is unclear. This CDR3 contains 13 residues. CDR1 is MDHEN and CDR2 is SYDVKM in the germline V gene. V gave up 2 bases and J gave up 4 bases, with 8 bases separating them. The CDR3 reads CASSLKVFYGYTF. The DNA for the CDR3 is TGTGCCAGCAGTTTAAAGGTATTCTATGGCTACACCTTC.

The genes are TRBV19 and TRBJ2-1, with D possibly TRBD1 on 7 matching bases. Trimming pared 3 bases from V and 2 bases from J, leaving 11 bases between. Germline CDR1 and CDR2: LNHDA and SQIVND (reference sequence). There are 15 residues in the CDR3. The CDR3 loop is CASSMGRGAYNEQFF. In DNA form, the CDR3 reads TGTGCCAGTAGTATGGGCAGGGGGGCCTACAATGAGCAGTTCTTC.

This rearrangement joins TRBV7-6 to TRBJ1-2; 8 nucleotides line up with TRBD1. Germline CDR1 and CDR2: SGHVS and FNYEAQ. V trimming: 5 bases; J trimming: 4 bases; junction bases outside the gene matches: 12. The CDR3 totals 16 residues. The CDR3 sequence: CASSPHPGQGVYGYTF. Here the CDR3 DNA reads TGTGCCAGCAGCCCCCACCCAGGACAGGGTGTCTATGGCTACACCTTC.

The rearrangement links TRBV5-1 to TRBJ2-5; 9 positions agree with TRBD1. Unmatched junction bases numbered 4, after V lost 4 bases and J lost 3 bases. Germline V gene lookup returns CDR1 SGHRS and CDR2 YFSETQ. The CDR3 consists of 14 residues. The DNA of the CDR3 is TGCGCCAGCAGCATGGGACAGGGAAAAGAGACCCAGTACTTC. Translating gives CASSMGQGKETQYF. The full variable domain, its missing parts supplied by reference TRBV5-1 and TRBJ2-5, is KAGVTQTPRYLIKTRGQQVTLSCSPISGHRSVSWYQQTPGQGLQFLFEYFSETQRNKGNFPGRFSGRQFSNSRSEMNVSTLELGDSALYLCASSMGQGKETQYFGPGTRLLVL.

V usage is TRBV2 and J usage is TRBJ1-3; D ambiguous. The V end lost 4 bases, the J end lost 0 bases, and 10 bases lay between the germline ends. The CDR3 has 15 residues. Germline CDR1 is SNHLY and CDR2 is FYNNEI. The CDR3 reads CASSASAVSGNTIYF. CDR3 in DNA: TGTGCCAGCAGTGCTTCGGCAGTCTCTGGAAACACCATATATTTT.

The chain uses TRBV20-1 and TRBJ2-3, with a tentative D call TRBD2 (5 bases). The ends were cut back, 3 bases at V and 0 bases at J, with 10 bases in the middle. The CDR3 runs to 14 residues. In germline, CDR1 is DFQATT, CDR2 SNEGSKA (reference sequence). CDR3 coding DNA: TGCAGTGCTAGTCGTAGCGCCAGCACAGATACGCAGTATTTT. Translating gives CSASRSASTDTQYF.

In this sample, this clone turned up once. V is TRBV6-6 and J is TRBJ2-2; D is uncertain. The CDR3 contains 16 residues. Between the trimmed V and J ends, which lost 5 bases and 1 base, there was a span of 14 bases. CDR1 MNHNY and CDR2 SVGAGI come from the germline V gene (reference sequence). This CDR3 reads CASSPTLGRNTGELFF. CDR3 bases: TGTGCCAGCAGTCCCACTTTAGGAAGGAACACCGGGGAGCTGTTTTTT.

This clone occurred once. The CDR3, as DNA: TGTGCCAGCTCACCACCGGGACAGGGCTTTCAGGACGAGCAGTACTTC. Protein product: CASSPPGQGFQDEQYF. The rearrangement joins TRBV18 to TRBJ2-7; the match to TRBD1 covers 9 bases. With V trimmed by 0 bases and J by 5 bases, 8 bases remained unmatched. CDR3 length: 16 residues. Germline V gene lookup returns CDR1 KGHSH and CDR2 LQKENI.

This sequence joins TRBV5-8 and TRBJ2-1, with D possibly called TRBD1 or TRBD2 (6 bases each). The CDR3 extends over 17 amino acids. Germline V gene lookup returns CDR1 SGHTS and CDR2 YDEGEE. Trimming took 0 bases from V and 0 from J, leaving 13 bases between them. This CDR3 reads CASSLGRGLYSYNEQFF. CDR3 DNA: TGTGCCAGCAGCTTGGGACGGGGGCTTTACTCCTACAATGAGCAGTTCTTC. Combining the CDR3 with reference TRBV5-8 and TRBJ2-1 gives the whole variable domain EAGVTQSPTHLIKTRGQQATLRCSPISGHTSVYWYQQALGLGLQFLLWYDEGEERNRGNFPPRFSGRQFPNYSSELNVNALELEDSALYLCASSLGRGLYSYNEQFFGPGTRLTVL.